This record looks at one TCR beta chain sequence and its context. The antigen is not known. TCRdb's copy holds only in-frame clones and misses some; the assay was immunoSEQ multiplex PCR. The sample has about 380,000 clones, 83% seen once. The data originate from a study of Ad26.COV2.S vaccination and SARS-CoV-2 variants. Noted treatment: over 15 received Ad26.COV2.S at low or high dose, single or two shots; roughly five received placebo; per-sample allocation not given. The samples date from day 63 after the first vaccine or placebo injection. The CDR3 extends over 15 amino acids. J gave up 4 bases and V 3 bases, and 6 bases lay outside the gene matches. Germline CDR1 SGDLS, CDR2 YYNGEE. Broader study findings: Vaccine and placebo groups showed comparable non-spike TCR breadth.

This chain links TRBV9 with TRBJ2-2; TRBD2 matches 7 bases. The origin of this receptor is a person between 18 and 65 years old who received the Ad26.COV2.S COVID-19 vaccine or a placebo. Here the sequenced sample was peripheral blood, taken in a trial of Ad26.COV2.S vaccine versus placebo. As DNA, the CDR3 is TGTGCCAGCAGCGCCCCGGGACTATCCACCGGGGAGCTGTTTTTT. Translated: CASSAPGLSTGELFF.